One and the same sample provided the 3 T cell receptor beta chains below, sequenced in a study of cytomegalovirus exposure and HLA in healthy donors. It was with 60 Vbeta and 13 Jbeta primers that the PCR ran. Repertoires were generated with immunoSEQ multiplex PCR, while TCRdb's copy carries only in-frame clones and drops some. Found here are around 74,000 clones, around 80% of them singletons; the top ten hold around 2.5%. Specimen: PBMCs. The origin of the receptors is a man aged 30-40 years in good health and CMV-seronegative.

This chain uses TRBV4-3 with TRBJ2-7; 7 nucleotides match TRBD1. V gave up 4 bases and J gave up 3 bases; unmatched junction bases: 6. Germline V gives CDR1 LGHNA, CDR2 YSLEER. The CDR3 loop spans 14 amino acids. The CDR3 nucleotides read TGCGCCAGCAGCCCTGGGACAGCGAGCTACGAGCAGTACTTC. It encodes CASSPGTASYEQYF.

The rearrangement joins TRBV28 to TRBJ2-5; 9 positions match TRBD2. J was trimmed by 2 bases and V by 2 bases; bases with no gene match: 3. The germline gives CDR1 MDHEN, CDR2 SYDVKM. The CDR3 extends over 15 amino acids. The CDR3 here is CASSLRTSGQETQYF. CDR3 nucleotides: TGTGCCAGCAGTTTAAGAACTAGCGGGCAAGAGACCCAGTACTTC.

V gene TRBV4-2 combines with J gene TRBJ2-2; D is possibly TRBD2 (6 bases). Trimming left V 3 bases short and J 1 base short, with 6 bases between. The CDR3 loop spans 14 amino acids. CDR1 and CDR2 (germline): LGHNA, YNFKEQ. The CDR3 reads CASSHSGNTGELFF. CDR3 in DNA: TGTGCCAGCAGCCATAGCGGGAACACCGGGGAGCTGTTTTTT.